This entry lists 8 T cell receptor beta chains sequenced from one sample in a study of T cell responses to AZD1222 COVID-19 vaccine. TCRdb's table, derived via immunoSEQ multiplex PCR, lists solely in-frame clones and lacks some. The data show 70,000 to 80,000 clones, 80% seen once. The source material was peripheral blood, sampled 28 days after the second AZD1222 dose. These receptors all come from an adult who received the AZD1222 COVID-19 vaccine.

This chain joins TRBV24-1 and TRBJ2-5; 7 positions match TRBD1. The V and J ends lost 9 bases and 1 base, in that order; junction bases with no gene match: 10. CDR3 length: 15 residues. Germline V gene data show CDR1 as KGHDR and CDR2 as SFDVKD. Here the CDR3 reads CATAPTGSRQETQYF. CDR3 in DNA: TGTGCCACCGCCCCGACAGGGTCTCGCCAAGAGACCCAGTACTTC.

This clone was counted once. This chain links TRBV7-9 with TRBJ2-7; D gene unclear. The ends were cut back, 3 bases at V and 5 bases at J, with 8 bases in the middle. The germline V gene encodes CDR1 SEHNR and CDR2 FQNEAQ (reference sequence). CDR3 length: 12 amino acids. The CDR3 sequence is CASSLGLHEQYF. In nucleotides, the CDR3 is TGTGCCAGCAGCTTGGGCCTCCACGAGCAGTACTTC.

The sample holds a few counts of this clone. The chain is built from TRBV28 and TRBJ1-5; D unclear. Deletions cut 7 bases from V and 4 bases from J, with 14 bases between. The CDR3 sequence is 14 residues long. Germline lookup yields CDR1 MDHEN and CDR2 SYDVKM. CDR3 residues: CASKALAGNQPQHF. Written as DNA, the CDR3 is TGTGCCAGCAAGGCACTAGCTGGGAATCAGCCCCAGCATTTT.

J is TRBJ2-3 and V is TRBV6-5, with D possibly being TRBD1 (6 bases). V lost 6 bases, J lost 14 bases, and 27 bases lay in between. The germline gives CDR1 MNHEY, CDR2 SVGAGI. This CDR3 region has 15 residues. Here the CDR3 DNA reads TGTGCCAGCAGCCCGCCCCGGGGACATTCTGAACGTCGGTATTTT. Its protein product is CASSPPRGHSERRYF.

A single count supports this clone. This sequence joins TRBV28 and TRBJ1-1; no clear D. Trimming took off 1 base at V and 4 bases at J, with 4 bases between the two ends. The CDR3 extends over 12 amino acids. Germline assignment: CDR1 MDHEN and CDR2 SYDVKM. The CDR3 loop reads CASSLSLTEAFF. CDR3 DNA: TGTGCCAGCAGTTTATCCCTCACTGAAGCTTTCTTT.

This clone was counted a few times. In the same sample, other DNA sequences code for this CDR3. The chain links TRBV4-3 to TRBJ1-1; 9 nucleotides agree with TRBD1. The CDR3 length is 14 residues. The ends lost 4 bases at V and 4 bases at J; junction bases unmatched: 4. The germline gives CDR1 LGHNA, CDR2 YSLEER. CDR3 sequence (DNA): TGCGCCAGCAGCCGGGGACAGGGAGGCACTGAAGCTTTCTTT. It encodes CASSRGQGGTEAFF.

This clone was observed many times. This chain connects TRBV15 to TRBJ1-5, with 12 bases aligning to TRBD1. Unmatched junction bases numbered 2, after V lost 6 bases and J lost 5 bases. The V gene's germline CDR1 is LNHNV and CDR2 YYDKDF (reference sequence). The CDR3 spans 14 residues. The CDR3 DNA sequence: TGTGCCACCAGGGGACAGGGGGCTCATCAGCCCCAGCATTTT. As protein: CATRGQGAHQPQHF.

The chain links TRBV18 to TRBJ2-1; 7 nucleotides align to TRBD2. The CDR3 runs to 17 residues. V was clipped by 0 bases and J by 0 bases; unmatched bases: 5. The germline CDR1 and CDR2 sequences are KGHSH and LQKENI. CDR3 sequence reads: CASSPPVSSGSYNEQFF. CDR3 DNA: TGTGCCAGCTCACCACCTGTATCTAGCGGCTCCTACAATGAGCAGTTCTTC.